A selection of T cell receptor beta chains follows, all from one sample in a study of shared T cell receptors in the human thymus. The table came from immunoSEQ multiplex PCR; TCRdb's copy has only in-frame clones and leaves some out. Among under 700,000 clones listed, 70% to 80% were seen once. The sample was also reused in another study, on human thymus T cells.

The sequencing sample was made of thymocytes. These receptors originate from a boy less than two years old with a congenital heart defect. CDR3s include the opening cysteine and the closing phenylalanine or tryptophan. D genes are given only for firm matches. Not every row has a clone size; where given, it reads once, few, many or a size class.

V gene: TRBV14
D gene: -
J gene: TRBJ2-7
clone size: -
CDR3 DNA: TGTGCCAGCAGCCAAGATCCCTCCCTCCTCTACGAGCAGTACTTC
CDR3 protein: CASSQDPSLLYEQYF

V gene: TRBV4-1
D gene: TRBD2
J gene: TRBJ2-3
clone size: -
CDR3 DNA: TGCGCCAGCAGCCCCATAGCGGGAGGGCCCCTCACAGATACGCAGTATTTT
CDR3 protein: CASSPIAGGPLTDTQYF

V gene: TRBV4-3
D gene: -
J gene: TRBJ1-2
clone size: few
CDR3 DNA: TGCGCCAGCAGCCCGCCGGGAGATCCCTATGGCTACACCTTC
CDR3 protein: CASSPPGDPYGYTF

V gene: TRBV11-2
D gene: TRBD1
J gene: TRBJ1-2
clone size: -
CDR3 DNA: TGTGCCAGCAGCTTAGATCGGGACAGGGTTGACTATGGCTACACCTTC
CDR3 protein: CASSLDRDRVDYGYTF

V gene: TRBV10-1
D gene: TRBD2
J gene: TRBJ2-5
clone size: -
CDR3 DNA: TGCGCCAGCAGTGAGCCGGGACTAGCGGGAGTGGGGGAGACCCAGTACTTC
CDR3 protein: CASSEPGLAGVGETQYF

V gene: TRBV5-4
D gene: TRBD2
J gene: TRBJ2-3
clone size: -
CDR3 DNA: TGTGCCAGCAGCTTAAGCAAGTTGGCGGGAGTGGGGACAGATACGCAGTATTTT
CDR3 protein: CASSLSKLAGVGTDTQYF

V gene: TRBV19
D gene: -
J gene: TRBJ2-7
clone size: -
CDR3 DNA: TGTGCCAGTAGTATCGGGAACGCATCCTACGAGCAGTACTTC
CDR3 protein: CASSIGNASYEQYF

V gene: TRBV6-5
D gene: TRBD1
J gene: TRBJ1-1
clone size: -
CDR3 DNA: TGTGCCAGCAGCCCCGCAGGGGGAATGGGAGCTTTCTTT
CDR3 protein: CASSPAGGMGAFF

V gene: TRBV11-2
D gene: TRBD1
J gene: TRBJ2-7
clone size: -
CDR3 DNA: TGTGCCAGCAGCTCCCCCCCTCCTCGGGACAGGGGCTCCTACGAGCAGTACTTC
CDR3 protein: CASSSPPPRDRGSYEQYF

V gene: TRBV14
D gene: TRBD2
J gene: TRBJ2-3
clone size: -
CDR3 DNA: TGTGCCAGCAGCCAATCCTCCGGGACTAGCGGAGACACAGATACGCAGTATTTT
CDR3 protein: CASSQSSGTSGDTDTQYF

V gene: TRBV5-1
D gene: -
J gene: TRBJ2-1
clone size: -
CDR3 DNA: TGCGCCAGCGGCGCTAGCGAATTTCCGGGGTGGATCACCAAGGCCTACAATGAGCAGTTCTTC
CDR3 protein: CASGASEFPGWITKAYNEQFF

V gene: TRBV5-1
D gene: -
J gene: TRBJ2-4
clone size: once
CDR3 DNA: TGCGCCAGCAGCTTGGCCGGCGGAACAAACATTCAGTACTTC
CDR3 protein: CASSLAGGTNIQYF

V gene: TRBV15
D gene: TRBD2
J gene: TRBJ2-1
clone size: -
CDR3 DNA: TGTGCCACCAGCCGAGACGGACTAGCGGACCTTACGGCGCCTTACAATGAGCAGTTCTTC
CDR3 protein: CATSRDGLADLTAPYNEQFF

V gene: TRBV18
D gene: -
J gene: TRBJ2-1
clone size: once
CDR3 DNA: TGTGCCAGCTCACCCCCTCCCTACAATGAGCAGTTCTTC
CDR3 protein: CASSPPPYNEQFF

V gene: TRBV10-3
D gene: TRBD1
J gene: TRBJ1-4
clone size: -
CDR3 DNA: TGTGCCATCAGTGACCCGACCGCCTCGGGACAGGGGGCGTTAGGTTGGGAAAAACTGTTTTTT
CDR3 protein: CAISDPTASGQGALGWEKLFF

V gene: TRBV6-6
D gene: -
J gene: TRBJ1-1
clone size: -
CDR3 DNA: TGTGCCAGCAGGTCGACTGAAGCTTTCTTT
CDR3 protein: CASRSTEAFF

V gene: TRBV28
D gene: TRBD2
J gene: TRBJ2-7
clone size: -
CDR3 DNA: TGTGCCAGCAGCCTCCAGCCCCTAGCGGAGGTCACCTACGAGCAGTACTTC
CDR3 protein: CASSLQPLAEVTYEQYF

V gene: TRBV30
D gene: -
J gene: TRBJ2-7
clone size: -
CDR3 DNA: TGTGCCTGGAGTCTACGGGAGTTTCTAGACGAGCAGTACTTC
CDR3 protein: CAWSLREFLDEQYF

V gene: TRBV7-2
D gene: TRBD2
J gene: TRBJ2-3
clone size: -
CDR3 DNA: TGTGCCAGCAGCTTAGGGGGGACTAGCGGGAGGTTTACAGATACGCAGTATTTT
CDR3 protein: CASSLGGTSGRFTDTQYF

V gene: TRBV6-5
D gene: -
J gene: TRBJ1-5
clone size: -
CDR3 DNA: TGTGCCATCAACCGGGGCAGGGGCTATCAGCCCCAGCATTTT
CDR3 protein: CAINRGRGYQPQHF

V gene: TRBV19
D gene: TRBD1
J gene: TRBJ1-5
clone size: -
CDR3 DNA: TGTGCCAGTAGTAATGGACAGGGCAATCAGCCCCAGCATTTT
CDR3 protein: CASSNGQGNQPQHF

V gene: TRBV6-1
D gene: -
J gene: TRBJ2-1
clone size: -
CDR3 DNA: TGTGCCAGCAGTGAAGACAGAAGCTCCTACAATGAGCAGTTCTTC
CDR3 protein: CASSEDRSSYNEQFF

V gene: TRBV14
D gene: TRBD2
J gene: TRBJ2-7
clone size: -
CDR3 DNA: TGTGCCAGCAGCCCTAAGAGACTAGCGATTACCTACGAGCAGTACTTC
CDR3 protein: CASSPKRLAITYEQYF

V gene: TRBV6-6
D gene: -
J gene: TRBJ1-5
clone size: -
CDR3 DNA: TGTGCCAGCAGTGGGGGCGCCAATCAGCCCCAGCATTTT
CDR3 protein: CASSGGANQPQHF

V gene: TRBV5-4
D gene: TRBD1
J gene: TRBJ1-1
clone size: -
CDR3 DNA: TGTGCCAGCAGCCCGGGACAGGTCAACACTGAAGCTTTCTTT
CDR3 protein: CASSPGQVNTEAFF

V gene: TRBV6-5
D gene: TRBD2
J gene: TRBJ2-4
clone size: -
CDR3 DNA: TGTGCCAGCAGTCCCAGGGAGGGAAACATTCAGTACTTC
CDR3 protein: CASSPREGNIQYF

V gene: TRBV6-6
D gene: -
J gene: TRBJ2-2
clone size: -
CDR3 DNA: TGTGCCAGCACCCGACAGGTCAGCAACACCGGGGAGCTGTTTTTT
CDR3 protein: CASTRQVSNTGELFF

V gene: TRBV6-5
D gene: TRBD2
J gene: TRBJ2-7
clone size: -
CDR3 DNA: TGTGCCAGCAGTACAACTAGCGGGTCCGCCTACGAGCAGTACTTC
CDR3 protein: CASSTTSGSAYEQYF

V gene: TRBV23-1
D gene: TRBD2
J gene: TRBJ2-7
clone size: -
CDR3 DNA: TGCGCCAGCAGTCAATCTAGCGGGAGGTACTCCTACGAGCAGTACTTC
CDR3 protein: CASSQSSGRYSYEQYF

V gene: TRBV5-1
D gene: TRBD1
J gene: TRBJ2-1
clone size: -
CDR3 DNA: TGCGCCAGCAGCTTCCGGACAGGGAAGGTTGATGAGCAGTTCTTC
CDR3 protein: CASSFRTGKVDEQFF

V gene: TRBV25-1
D gene: TRBD1
J gene: TRBJ2-1
clone size: -
CDR3 DNA: TGTGCCAGCTCCCGGGACAGGGCCTACAATGAGCAGTTCTTC
CDR3 protein: CASSRDRAYNEQFF

V gene: TRBV4-3
D gene: -
J gene: TRBJ2-7
clone size: -
CDR3 DNA: TGCGCCAGCAGCCAAGTTCGTAGAGACTTAGCCCCCTACGAGCAGTACTTC
CDR3 protein: CASSQVRRDLAPYEQYF

V gene: TRBV27
D gene: -
J gene: TRBJ2-1
clone size: -
CDR3 DNA: TGTGCCAGCAGTATCCAGGGACATATCGATGAGCAGTTCTTC
CDR3 protein: CASSIQGHIDEQFF

V gene: TRBV7-9
D gene: -
J gene: TRBJ2-7
clone size: -
CDR3 DNA: TGTGCCAGCAGCCCGCCGGGAGTGCTCTCCTACGAGCAGTACTTC
CDR3 protein: CASSPPGVLSYEQYF

V gene: TRBV27
D gene: -
J gene: TRBJ1-2
clone size: -
CDR3 DNA: TGTGCCAGCAGTTCAAGGCGCAGGGTTAACTATGGCTACACCTTC
CDR3 protein: CASSSRRRVNYGYTF

V gene: TRBV7-9
D gene: TRBD1
J gene: TRBJ2-7
clone size: once
CDR3 DNA: TGTGCCAGCAGCACAAACCGGGACAGGGTATCATACGAGCAGTACTTC
CDR3 protein: CASSTNRDRVSYEQYF

V gene: TRBV5-1
D gene: -
J gene: TRBJ2-5
clone size: once
CDR3 DNA: TGCGCCAGCAGCTTGGCAAAACAGGGAGGGGAGACCCAGTACTTC
CDR3 protein: CASSLAKQGGETQYF

V gene: TRBV4-1
D gene: TRBD2
J gene: TRBJ2-7
clone size: -
CDR3 DNA: TGCGCCAGCAGCCAACAACACTCGGGACTAGGCGGCTACGAGCAGTACTTC
CDR3 protein: CASSQQHSGLGGYEQYF

V gene: TRBV27
D gene: TRBD1
J gene: TRBJ2-7
clone size: -
CDR3 DNA: TGTGCCAGCAGTTTATCCGGGACAGAGTACTACGAGCAGTACTTC
CDR3 protein: CASSLSGTEYYEQYF

V gene: TRBV29-1
D gene: -
J gene: TRBJ2-1
clone size: -
CDR3 DNA: TGCAGCGTTGTTGTGAGCCTGCGCTACAATGAGCAGTTCTTC
CDR3 protein: CSVVVSLRYNEQFF

V gene: TRBV5-6
D gene: TRBD1
J gene: TRBJ1-2
clone size: -
CDR3 DNA: TGTGCCAGCAGCTTCGACAGGGTGGACGGCTACACCTTC
CDR3 protein: CASSFDRVDGYTF

V gene: TRBV18
D gene: TRBD2
J gene: TRBJ2-1
clone size: -
CDR3 DNA: TGTGCCAGCTCGCCAGCGGGAGAGACCTACAATGAGCAGTTCTTC
CDR3 protein: CASSPAGETYNEQFF

V gene: TRBV7-2
D gene: TRBD2
J gene: TRBJ2-7
clone size: -
CDR3 DNA: TGTGCCAGCAGCCCTAGGAGGGGGACTAGTTCATACGAGCAGTACTTC
CDR3 protein: CASSPRRGTSSYEQYF

V gene: TRBV4-2
D gene: TRBD2
J gene: TRBJ2-1
clone size: once
CDR3 DNA: TGTGCCAGCAGCCAAGATAGGGAGGGGACCTACAATGAGCAGTTCTTC
CDR3 protein: CASSQDREGTYNEQFF

V gene: TRBV28
D gene: TRBD2
J gene: TRBJ2-7
clone size: -
CDR3 DNA: TGTGCCAGCAGTGTTTCTAGCGGGAGGGCCTTGAAGCAGTACTTC
CDR3 protein: CASSVSSGRALKQYF

V gene: TRBV6-1
D gene: -
J gene: TRBJ2-7
clone size: -
CDR3 DNA: TGTGCCAGCAGTGAAGGTAGCTCCTACGAGCAGTACTTC
CDR3 protein: CASSEGSSYEQYF

V gene: TRBV19
D gene: -
J gene: TRBJ1-1
clone size: -
CDR3 DNA: TGTGCCAGTAGTGAGGTGAACACTGAAGCTTTCTTT
CDR3 protein: CASSEVNTEAFF

V gene: TRBV6-6
D gene: TRBD1
J gene: TRBJ1-3
clone size: -
CDR3 DNA: TGTGCCAGCAGTTACCCCGGGACAGGGCAAGGAAACACCATATATTTT
CDR3 protein: CASSYPGTGQGNTIYF

V gene: TRBV5-4
D gene: TRBD1
J gene: TRBJ2-7
clone size: -
CDR3 DNA: TGTGCCAGCAGCCCGGGACAGGGGGCGAGCCACGAGCAGTACTTC
CDR3 protein: CASSPGQGASHEQYF

V gene: TRBV30
D gene: TRBD2
J gene: TRBJ2-3
clone size: few
CDR3 DNA: TGTGCCTGGGGTGACCGCGGGAGGGCCCTCGATACGCAGTATTTT
CDR3 protein: CAWGDRGRALDTQYF

V gene: TRBV5-4
D gene: TRBD1
J gene: TRBJ1-1
clone size: -
CDR3 DNA: TGTGCCAGTCAAACGGGACAGGGGGCCGTCACTGAAGCTTTCTTT
CDR3 protein: CASQTGQGAVTEAFF

V gene: TRBV25-1
D gene: -
J gene: TRBJ1-2
clone size: -
CDR3 DNA: TGTGCCAGCAGTGAATATGGAGGGGATGCTGGCTACACCTTC
CDR3 protein: CASSEYGGDAGYTF

V gene: TRBV18
D gene: TRBD2
J gene: TRBJ2-7
clone size: once
CDR3 DNA: TGTGCCAGCTCACCTCCCCGGACTAGCGGGATGGAACAGTACTTC
CDR3 protein: CASSPPRTSGMEQYF

V gene: TRBV10-2
D gene: TRBD1
J gene: TRBJ2-7
clone size: -
CDR3 DNA: TGCGCCAGCACCGACAGGGGATACGAGCAGTACTTC
CDR3 protein: CASTDRGYEQYF